This paragraph covers one T cell receptor (beta chain) sequence. These data originate in a study of blood T cells in healthy people across ages. This CDR3 region has 13 residues. V was pared by 1 base and J by 4 bases, with 9 bases between. Germline values: CDR1 SQVTM, CDR2 ANQGSEA. Then a second PCR, running roughly 7 to 11 cycles, was carried out with a sample-barcoded 5' primer and a J-beta primer mix. TCRdb reprocessed the 5' RACE reads via MiXCR and lists one record per CDR3 protein. The sample has 250,000 to 300,000 distinct CDR3 sequences, roughly 29% seen once; the top ten hold 29%. Sequenced material: blood. The TCR originated in a woman aged 65 to 85 in good health. This sequence joins TRBV29-1 and TRBJ2-3; no firm D call. As DNA, the CDR3 is TGCAGCGTTGAAGTAGTTGGGGCAGATACGCAGTATTTT. The encoded protein is CSVEVVGADTQYF.